The clone carrying this TCR beta chain was observed a few times. Antigen unknown. The source of the sample is a study of T cell repertoires in cytomegalovirus infection. Study context: Carrying CMV and the relevant HLA type showed in public TCR beta signatures. Overall study results and limits: Accumulated public TCR beta family frequency recognized individuals carrying CMV together with the relevant HLA. In two of eight donors, the top clonotype was HLA-C-restricted CMV-specific.

V shed 2 bases and J shed 4 bases, with 12 bases lying between them. Germline CDR1 MNHEY, CDR2 SMNVEV (reference sequence). The CDR3 contains 15 residues. TCRdb independently ran MiXCR on the reads; one entry per CDR3 protein. Of about a million distinct CDR3 sequences listed, around 32% are singletons. The source is a human donor in good health (CMV status not recorded). Some clones in this sample may be carry-over from other donors' samples. The starting material was cultured CD8+ T cells from PBMCs, obtained from culture after CMV antigen stimulation. V is TRBV27 and J is TRBJ1-5; the D is unclear. CDR3 region: CASSLRASGNQPQHF. CDR3 DNA sequence: TGTGCCAGCAGTTTAAGGGCCTCAGGAAATCAGCCCCAGCATTTT.